The present TCR beta chain was sequenced within a study of blood T cell repertoires in COVID-19. Study background: Samples taken during acute and convalescent COVID-19 were collected in the United States, Italy and Spain.

In the original analysis: Amplifying reference gene primers gave estimates of nucleated cell counts. The assay was immunoSEQ multiplex PCR, and TCRdb's table has in-frame clones only and misses some. The V and J calls and clone size are taken from that table; D and trimming were inferred from the DNA. The sample includes 200,000 to 250,000 clones, around 88% of them seen just once. The CDR3 is made up of 17 amino acids. CDR1 and CDR2 from the germline V gene are LGHNA and YNFKEQ. The ends lost 0 bases at V and 4 bases at J; junction bases unmatched: 7. Participants were aged roughly 18 to 90 years, lived in 20 to 30 US areas, and enrolled virtually.

The chain links TRBV4-2 to TRBJ1-3; 9 nucleotides line up with TRBD1. The sample comprised PBMCs or T cells enriched from blood (not recorded which). The source is a woman aged 50 to 60 with acute COVID-19. CDR3 in DNA: TGTGCCAGCAGCCAAGATCCGGGACAGGGAGCGGGAAACACCATATATTTT. It specifies CASSQDPGQGAGNTIYF.